This is a list of T cell receptor beta chains from one sample in a study of shared clonotypes between healthy human individuals. Clones were read by immunoSEQ multiplex PCR, and TCRdb kept only the in-frame ones, dropping some. The sample comprises over 1.4 million clones, roughly 97% of which are singletons, and over 1% rests with the top ten. The sample taken for sequencing was naive CD4+ T cells sorted from blood. The receptors derive from a man aged 25 to 45 in good health. Both conserved end residues are part of each CDR3. The D gene is left open where the match is weak.

d_gene | j_gene | v_gene | CDR3aa
- | TRBJ1-3 | TRBV6-5 | CASSNGPYTIYF
TRBD2 | TRBJ2-1 | TRBV10-1 | CASSEGFTSGGLYNEQFF
TRBD1 | TRBJ1-3 | TRBV6-5 | CASSRQGASGNTIYF
- | TRBJ2-1 | TRBV18 | CASSRTIFNEQFF
- | TRBJ2-7 | TRBV5-4 | CASSSLLGGEQYF
- | TRBJ2-3 | TRBV5-4 | CASSLPGVTDTQYF
- | TRBJ1-2 | TRBV20-1 | CSGGLTYGYTF
TRBD2 | TRBJ2-1 | TRBV7-6 | CASSLILSGRLDNEQFF
TRBD1 | TRBJ2-2 | TRBV14 | CASSPTGFGTGELFF
- | TRBJ2-3 | TRBV6-1 | CATTNRGRDTQYF
TRBD2 | TRBJ2-7 | TRBV7-9 | CASSLEGTSYEQYF
- | TRBJ1-5 | TRBV15 | CATSRGSDQPQHF
TRBD1 | TRBJ1-2 | TRBV7-2 | CASRGWDRDIYGYTF
TRBD1 | TRBJ2-5 | TRBV30 | CARQGGETQYF
- | TRBJ1-5 | TRBV28 | CASSLEGYNQPQHF
TRBD2 | TRBJ2-7 | TRBV29-1 | CSVGGLAAWEQYF
- | TRBJ2-7 | TRBV11-2 | CASSSYRSEQYF
TRBD2 | TRBJ2-1 | TRBV29-1 | CSPGLAGEQFF
TRBD2 | TRBJ2-1 | TRBV5-1 | CASSLAGEGWKGSYNEQFF
- | TRBJ2-1 | TRBV18 | CASSPKGDEQFF
- | TRBJ2-3 | TRBV5-6 | CASSLGTWWGTDTQYF
TRBD2 | TRBJ2-2 | TRBV28 | CASSYPLLAAQNTGELFF
TRBD2 | TRBJ2-1 | TRBV9 | CASSSLAGIRNEQFF
TRBD1 | TRBJ1-5 | TRBV19 | CASNHRQGYQPQHF
- | TRBJ2-7 | TRBV20-1 | CSPLGVHEQYF
TRBD2 | TRBJ2-7 | TRBV7-2 | CASSSFTREVIEQYF
- | TRBJ1-5 | TRBV27 | CASKKFGHGDNQPQHF
- | TRBJ1-3 | TRBV5-1 | CASSPGHNSWGTIYF
TRBD1 | TRBJ1-1 | TRBV6-5 | CASKESRGLGTEAFF
- | TRBJ2-5 | TRBV7-7 | CASSLGVHQAEAQYF
- | TRBJ1-1 | TRBV9 | CASSAQGGTEAFF
TRBD2 | TRBJ2-3 | TRBV7-8 | CASSLVRGGDNTDTQYF
- | TRBJ1-1 | TRBV5-4 | CASSLFVLADEAFF
- | TRBJ2-4 | TRBV25-1 | CASSEFLGGPTKNIQYF
- | TRBJ1-3 | TRBV9 | CASSVGVGSGNTIYF
- | TRBJ1-4 | TRBV7-6 | CASSLAPGSPTNEKLFF
TRBD1 | TRBJ1-5 | TRBV10-3 | CATRDRENQPQHF
- | TRBJ2-7 | TRBV25-1 | CASSDTFFEQYF
- | TRBJ1-2 | TRBV2 | CASSDLSDRESNYGYTF
- | TRBJ2-2 | TRBV15 | CATSRDMENTGELFF
- | TRBJ2-7 | TRBV28 | CASVLGQDRSYEQYF
TRBD2 | TRBJ2-7 | TRBV6-5 | CASSYLTSGTYEQYF
TRBD2 | TRBJ2-3 | TRBV2 | CASSGLAGRSYF
- | TRBJ2-5 | TRBV28 | CASTMSGPGQETQYF
- | TRBJ2-7 | TRBV18 | CASSPQGITALEQYF
TRBD1 | TRBJ2-1 | TRBV4-3 | CASSQVGGSGLLSYNEQFF
- | TRBJ2-3 | TRBV10-1 | CASSTRQDTDTQYF
TRBD1 | TRBJ1-3 | TRBV18 | CASSSGTDYGNTIYF
- | TRBJ2-7 | TRBV19 | CASREALSSYEQYF
TRBD2 | TRBJ2-2 | TRBV5-1 | CASSLGGSANTGELFF
- | TRBJ2-1 | TRBV7-2 | CASSLAATARSVSYNEQFF
- | TRBJ2-3 | TRBV20-1 | CSAAVADTQYF
- | TRBJ1-3 | TRBV18 | CASSLDEASGNTIYF